Detailed here is one TCR beta chain. The investigators amplified TCR beta CDR3 regions from RNA transcripts. With the HTBI primer set, the TCR CDR3 went through a first round of RT-PCR. Using its own MiXCR run on the multiplex PCR reads, TCRdb lists one record per CDR3 protein. This table holds about 610,000 distinct CDR3 sequences, approximately 14% found once. Diagnostic assessment was based on clinical symptoms, serum thyroxine and TRAb, thyroid ultrasound and orbital computed tomography. The data were obtained in a study of T cells in Graves' hyperthyroidism and ophthalmopathy. The sequence derives from a woman in her thirties or forties with Graves' ophthalmopathy. The specimen sequenced was blood.

This CDR3 is CASSTTGAGGLYEQYF. The CDR3 nucleotides are TGTGCCAGCAGCACAACGGGAGCGGGAGGGCTCTACGAGCAGTACTTC. This chain uses TRBV7-3 with TRBJ2-7, with 10 nucleotides matching TRBD2. J lost 3 bases, V lost 5 bases, and 10 bases had no gene match. This CDR3 contains 16 residues. Germline values: CDR1 SGHTA, CDR2 FQGTGA.